This paragraph reports one T cell receptor beta chain. In the original analysis: Using reference gene primer amplification, nucleated cell counts were estimated. Some clones are missing from TCRdb's copy, which holds only in-frame ones; the method was immunoSEQ multiplex PCR. V and J calls and clone size follow that table, whereas D and trimming were derived from the DNA. The top ten hold about 3.8% of the sample, which has 150,000 to 170,000 clones, around four fifths seen once. This sample was taken from a study of blood T cell repertoires in COVID-19. Study-wide context: Spain, Italy and the United States supplied samples that represented acute and convalescent COVID-19. The cDNA or gDNA used as material had been derived from T cells, B-cell-depleted T cells, or PBMCs.

V lost 2 bases, J lost 1 base, and 12 bases lay in between. CDR3 length equals 15 residues. CDR1 and CDR2 (germline): SGHKS, YYEKEE (reference sequence). This receptor was taken from a woman older than 75 with acute or convalescent COVID-19. Sequenced sample: peripheral blood. This chain connects TRBV5-5 to TRBJ1-2, with a possible D match to TRBD1 (5 bases). The CDR3, as DNA: TGTGCCAGCAGCTTACAGGCTGGGTATAACTATGGCTACACCTTC. The encoded protein is CASSLQAGYNYGYTF.